These T cell receptor beta chains were read from a single sample in a study of OX40 agonist ivuxolimab in advanced cancers. Sequencing used immunoSEQ multiplex PCR; TCRdb keeps in-frame clones, though not all of them. The table records about 60,000 clones, over 80% of them present only once. The specimen was CD4+ or CD8+ T cells sorted from blood, collected in a trial of the OX40 agonist ivuxolimab. Every receptor here comes from an adult with an advanced solid tumor such as melanoma, head and neck, liver or kidney cancer. The CDR3 runs from the conserved cysteine through the conserved F or W. Fields, in order: V gene, D gene, J gene, clone size, CDR3 protein, CDR3 DNA. D genes are given only for firm matches. The size field is filled for only some rows; it gives once, few, many or a size class.

TRBV21-1	.	TRBJ1-6	.	CASPGTLTHNSPLHF	TGTGCCAGTCCCGGGACCCTTACACATAATTCACCCCTCCACTTT
TRBV6-1	.	TRBJ2-3	.	CASITGRVADTQYF	TGTGCCAGCATAACAGGGAGGGTAGCAGATACGCAGTATTTT
TRBV4-2	.	TRBJ1-4	.	CASSLAPGQDEKLFF	TGTGCCAGCAGCTTAGCTCCGGGACAAGATGAAAAACTGTTTTTT
TRBV5-5	.	TRBJ1-3	.	CASTTTGGSGNTIYF	TGTGCCAGCACCACCACGGGGGGCTCTGGAAACACCATATATTTT
TRBV6-5	.	TRBJ2-2	few	CASSYPLSGELFF	TGTGCCAGCAGTTATCCCCTGAGCGGGGAGCTGTTTTTT
TRBV27	.	TRBJ1-6	.	CASSLWGGSYNSPLHF	TGTGCCAGCAGTTTATGGGGGGGCTCCTATAATTCACCCCTCCACTTT
TRBV5-1	TRBD1	TRBJ1-1	.	CASSPLVGTANTEAFF	TGCGCCAGCAGCCCTTTGGTGGGGACAGCGAACACTGAAGCTTTCTTT
TRBV7-9	.	TRBJ2-1	.	CASSLSGTYDEQFF	TGTGCCAGCAGCTTATCAGGCACGTACGATGAGCAGTTCTTC
TRBV28	.	TRBJ1-1	.	CASSFQGEAFF	TGTGCCAGCAGTTTCCAGGGTGAAGCTTTCTTT
TRBV2	.	TRBJ2-4	once	CASATGLKNIQYF	TGTGCCAGCGCAACGGGGCTTAAAAACATTCAGTACTTC
TRBV11-2	TRBD2	TRBJ2-2	once	CASSSSHLTSGGVGGELFF	TGTGCCAGCAGCTCCTCCCACCTGACTAGCGGGGGGGTTGGCGGGGAGCTGTTTTTT
TRBV11-2	TRBD1	TRBJ2-2	.	CASSLNGQGIGELFF	TGTGCCAGCAGCCTTAACGGACAGGGGATCGGGGAGCTGTTTTTT
TRBV4-1	.	TRBJ2-7	.	CASSREGTLAYEQYF	TGCGCCAGCAGCCGTGAAGGGACACTAGCCTACGAGCAGTACTTC
TRBV19	TRBD2	TRBJ2-1	.	CASSIDLAAANREQFF	TGTGCCAGTAGTATAGACCTAGCGGCTGCCAACCGTGAGCAGTTCTTC
TRBV7-9	.	TRBJ2-7	.	CASSLAQTTYEQYF	TGTGCCAGCAGCTTAGCGCAAACAACCTACGAGCAGTACTTC
TRBV6-5	.	TRBJ2-5	once	CASSYSILPQETQYF	TGTGCCAGCAGTTACTCGATACTTCCCCAAGAGACCCAGTACTTC
TRBV19	.	TRBJ1-5	.	CASSIQEYSNQPQHF	TGTGCCAGTAGTATCCAAGAGTATAGCAATCAGCCCCAGCATTTT
TRBV18	TRBD1	TRBJ2-7	.	CASSPSDRVQYEQYF	TGTGCCAGCTCACCGTCGGACAGGGTTCAATACGAGCAGTACTTC
TRBV19	TRBD2	TRBJ2-5	.	CASSIVRLADTSRETQYF	TGTGCCAGTAGTATAGTTAGACTAGCTGATACTTCCAGAGAGACCCAGTACTTC
TRBV7-9	TRBD1	TRBJ2-5	.	CASSLDRGWETQYF	TGTGCCAGCAGCTTAGACAGGGGGTGGGAGACCCAGTACTTC
TRBV27	.	TRBJ1-2	.	CASRPSTPNYGYTF	TGTGCCAGCAGACCCTCGACACCAAACTATGGCTACACCTTC
TRBV4-3	.	TRBJ1-6	.	CASNLDAVGFYNSPLHF	TGCGCCAGCAATCTTGATGCTGTGGGTTTCTATAATTCACCCCTCCACTTT
TRBV18	TRBD1	TRBJ2-6	.	CASSRGQAPSGANVLTF	TGTGCCAGCTCTCGAGGACAGGCCCCCTCTGGGGCCAACGTCCTGACTTTC
TRBV6-6	.	TRBJ2-6	.	CASSYSVGANVLTF	TGTGCCAGCAGTTACTCTGTTGGGGCCAACGTCCTGACTTTC
TRBV11-3	.	TRBJ1-2	.	CASSLPRSGGYTF	TGTGCCAGCAGCTTACCCCGCTCGGGTGGCTACACCTTC
TRBV19	.	TRBJ1-2	.	CASSDGYYGYTF	TGTGCCAGTTCGGACGGGTACTATGGCTACACCTTC
TRBV9	.	TRBJ2-1	.	CASSVFPRGDEQFF	TGTGCCAGCAGCGTATTCCCCAGGGGAGATGAGCAGTTCTTC
TRBV4-3	TRBD1	TRBJ2-3	.	CASSQDGRTGQGHVDTQYF	TGCGCCAGCAGCCAAGACGGGAGGACGGGACAGGGCCATGTTGATACGCAGTATTTT
TRBV4-2	.	TRBJ1-2	.	CASSQEADRSGYTF	TGTGCCAGCAGCCAGGAGGCCGACCGGTCTGGCTACACCTTC
TRBV6-5	.	TRBJ1-5	.	CASSYAGFSQPQHF	TGTGCCAGCAGTTATGCGGGTTTTAGTCAGCCCCAGCATTTT